The 9 T cell receptor beta chains listed next were all sequenced from one sample in a study of cytomegalovirus exposure and HLA in healthy donors. It was with 60 Vbeta and 13 Jbeta primers that the PCR ran. The assay was immunoSEQ multiplex PCR, and TCRdb's table has in-frame clones only and misses some. Of about 160,000 clones in the sample, 82% were seen once. Specimen: PBMCs. These receptor sequences come from a girl aged 10-17 years in good health and CMV-seropositive.

As concerns this clone: In the same sample, other DNA sequences code for this CDR3. The rearrangement links TRBV9 to TRBJ2-3; D possibly corresponds to TRBD2 (5 bases). CDR3 length: 15 amino acids. Germline lookup yields CDR1 SGDLS and CDR2 YYNGEE. The V and J ends lost 5 bases and 2 bases respectively, with 15 bases between them. DNA for the CDR3: TGTGCCAGCAGTTCTCCGGAGCGGAACACAGATACGCAGTATTTT. Encoded protein: CASSSPERNTDTQYF.

The J gene is TRBJ1-5, the V gene TRBV28; D ambiguous. The germline V gene encodes CDR1 MDHEN and CDR2 SYDVKM. The CDR3 consists of 21 residues. V was cut by 4 bases and J by 1 base, with 29 bases left in between. This CDR3 reads CASSSIREEYPILRSNQPQHF. DNA of the CDR3: TGTGCCAGCAGTTCGATCCGCGAGGAATACCCTATACTCAGAAGCAATCAGCCCCAGCATTTT.

V is TRBV30 and J is TRBJ2-7; maybe TRBD1 (5 bases). Trimming removed 2 bases from V and 3 bases from J, with 8 bases in between. The germline CDR1 and CDR2 sequences are GTSNPN and SVGIG (reference sequence). This CDR3 has 12 residues. This CDR3 is CAWSSGIYEQYF. The CDR3 DNA reads as TGTGCCTGGAGTTCAGGGATCTACGAGCAGTACTTC.

J is TRBJ2-7 and V is TRBV28; perhaps TRBD2 as D (6 bases). The germline V gene encodes CDR1 MDHEN and CDR2 SYDVKM. This CDR3 has 15 residues. V lost 4 bases and J lost 0, with 13 bases in between. The CDR3 coding sequence is TGTGCCAGCAGTTACTCCGGGACTCTCTCCTACGAGCAGTACTTC. Its translation is CASSYSGTLSYEQYF. Variable domain in full (rest from reference TRBV28 and TRBJ2-7): DVKVTQSSRYLVKRTGEKVFLECVQDMDHENMFWYRQDPGLGLRLIYFSYDVKMKEKGDIPEGYSVSREKKERFSLILESASTNQTSMYLCASSYSGTLSYEQYFGPGTRLTVT.

This chain uses TRBV2 with TRBJ2-3, with TRBD2 identical over 10 bases. Per germline, CDR1 SNHLY and CDR2 FYNNEI. J was trimmed by 0 bases and V by 10 bases; bases with no gene match: 7. The CDR3 runs 15 residues. This CDR3 reads CAISSGSFSTDTQYF. The DNA of the CDR3 is TGTGCCATTTCTAGCGGGAGTTTTAGCACAGATACGCAGTATTTT.

This chain connects TRBV4-1 to TRBJ2-4; possible D gene TRBD1, 6 bases. The CDR3 spans 18 residues. With 1 base removed from V and 0 bases from J, the gap between germline ends came to 16 bases. Germline CDR1 reads MGHRA; CDR2 reads YSYEKL. CDR3 sequence: CASSQGTGQKLAKNIQYF. CDR3 nucleotides: TGCGCCAGCAGCCAAGGTACAGGGCAGAAACTAGCCAAAAACATTCAGTACTTC.

The chain joins TRBV27 to TRBJ2-1, with D tentatively TRBD2 (6 bases). Germline V gives CDR1 MNHEY, CDR2 SMNVEV (reference sequence). This CDR3 comprises 15 residues. Trimming removed 5 bases at V and 6 bases at J, with 17 bases between. The CDR3 bases are TGTGCCAGCAGTGCTACCGGGACTTCCCCCAATGAGCAGTTCTTC. Translated, it gives CASSATGTSPNEQFF.

The V call is TRBV10-3, the J call TRBJ1-5, with D uncertain. Germline V gene lookup returns CDR1 ENHRY and CDR2 SYGVKD. This CDR3 is 14 amino acids long. The ends were cut back, 3 bases at V and 5 bases at J, with 11 bases in the middle. CDR3 in amino acids: CAISDRDADQPQHF. The CDR3 DNA follows: TGTGCCATCAGTGATCGGGATGCCGATCAGCCCCAGCATTTT.

V gene TRBV28 combines with J gene TRBJ1-4; 7 bases align to TRBD1. With V trimmed by 6 bases and J by 5 bases, 6 bases remained unmatched. The CDR3 has 14 amino acids. Germline CDR1 MDHEN, CDR2 SYDVKM. The CDR3 sequence is CASSERQGNEKLFF. The CDR3 region has the DNA TGTGCCAGCAGCGAACGACAGGGAAATGAAAAACTGTTTTTT.